A single sample gave rise to the 2 T cell receptor beta chains below, sequenced in a study of T cell responses to AZD1222 COVID-19 vaccine. Measured with immunoSEQ multiplex PCR; TCRdb has only the in-frame clones, and not every one. The table lists 100,000 to 120,000 clones, 85% to 95% of them singletons. The sequencing here drew on peripheral blood, taken on day 0 of AZD1222 vaccination. The receptor source for this set is an adult in good health.

This chain joins TRBV2 and TRBJ1-2; the match to TRBD1 covers 7 bases. The trim removed 6 bases at V and 3 bases at J, leaving 7 bases unmatched. Germline-derived CDR1 and CDR2 are SNHLY and FYNNEI. The CDR3 totals 14 residues. The CDR3 region has the DNA TGTGCCAGCAGGGGCGGGACAGAGTACTATGGCTACACCTTC. This codes for CASRGGTEYYGYTF.

V and J are TRBV9 and TRBJ2-5, with D unclear. V lost 4 bases to trimming and J lost 4 bases, with 17 bases between them. This CDR3 contains 15 residues. Germline CDR1 is SGDLS and CDR2 is YYNGEE. The CDR3 nucleotides read TGTGCCAGCAGCCCTAGGAAAGCCGCGAGAGAGACCCAGTACTTC. Its protein is CASSPRKAARETQYF.